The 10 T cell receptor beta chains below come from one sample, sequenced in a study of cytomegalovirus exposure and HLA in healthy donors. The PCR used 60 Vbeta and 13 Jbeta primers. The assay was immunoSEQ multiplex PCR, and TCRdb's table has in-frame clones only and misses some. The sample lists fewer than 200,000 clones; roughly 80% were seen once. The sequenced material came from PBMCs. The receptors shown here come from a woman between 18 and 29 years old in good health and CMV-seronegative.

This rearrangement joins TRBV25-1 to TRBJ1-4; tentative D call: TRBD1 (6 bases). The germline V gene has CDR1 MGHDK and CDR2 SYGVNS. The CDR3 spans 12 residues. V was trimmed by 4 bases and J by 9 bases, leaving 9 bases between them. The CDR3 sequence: CASSVQGQKLFF. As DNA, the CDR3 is TGTGCCAGCAGTGTACAGGGCCAAAAACTGTTTTTT.

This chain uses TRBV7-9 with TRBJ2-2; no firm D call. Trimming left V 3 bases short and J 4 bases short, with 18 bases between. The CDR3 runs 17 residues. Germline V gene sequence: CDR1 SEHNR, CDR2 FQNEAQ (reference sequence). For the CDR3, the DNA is TGTGCCAGCAGCTTTACAAGTTCATTAGGCGGCACCGGGGAGCTGTTTTTT. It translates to CASSFTSSLGGTGELFF.

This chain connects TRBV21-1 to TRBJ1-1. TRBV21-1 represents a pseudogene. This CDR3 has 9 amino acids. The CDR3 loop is CASSRRTFF. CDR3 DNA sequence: TGTGCCAGCAGCAGGAGAACTTTCTTT.

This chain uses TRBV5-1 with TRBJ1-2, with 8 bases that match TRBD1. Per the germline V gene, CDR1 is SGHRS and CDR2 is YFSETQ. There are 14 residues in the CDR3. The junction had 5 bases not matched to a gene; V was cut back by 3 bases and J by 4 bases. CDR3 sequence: CASSSGQAPYGYTF. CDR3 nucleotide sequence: TGCGCCAGCAGCTCGGGACAGGCTCCCTATGGCTACACCTTC. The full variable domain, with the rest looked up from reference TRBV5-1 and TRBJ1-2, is KAGVTQTPRYLIKTRGQQVTLSCSPISGHRSVSWYQQTPGQGLQFLFEYFSETQRNKGNFPGRFSGRQFSNSRSEMNVSTLELGDSALYLCASSSGQAPYGYTFGSGTRLTVV.

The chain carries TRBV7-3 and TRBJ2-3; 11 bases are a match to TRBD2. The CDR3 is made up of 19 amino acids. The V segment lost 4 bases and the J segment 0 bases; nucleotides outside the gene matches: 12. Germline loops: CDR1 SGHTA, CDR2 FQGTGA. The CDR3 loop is CASSSRGTSGLTSTDTQYF. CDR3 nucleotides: TGTGCCAGCAGCTCTCGCGGGACTAGCGGACTCACTAGCACAGATACGCAGTATTTT.

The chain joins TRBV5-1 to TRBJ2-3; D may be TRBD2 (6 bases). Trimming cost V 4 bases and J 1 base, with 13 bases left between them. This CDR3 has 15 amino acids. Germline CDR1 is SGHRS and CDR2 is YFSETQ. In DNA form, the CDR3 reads TGCGCCAGCAGCCAACGGACTACCGGCACAGATACGCAGTATTTT. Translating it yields CASSQRTTGTDTQYF.

The CDR3: CASKTYSGGGTYEQYF. DNA for the CDR3: TGTGCCAGCAAAACCTACTCAGGGGGCGGTACCTACGAGCAGTACTTC. The chain joins TRBV28 to TRBJ2-7; 8 bases are shared with TRBD1. CDR1 is MDHEN, CDR2 SYDVKM, per germline. The CDR3 length is 16 residues. Trimming removed 7 bases from V and 2 bases from J; junction bases left unmatched: 13.

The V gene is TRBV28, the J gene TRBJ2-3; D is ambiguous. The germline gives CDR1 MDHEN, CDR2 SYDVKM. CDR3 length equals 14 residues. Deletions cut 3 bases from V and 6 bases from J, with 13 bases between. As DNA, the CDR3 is TGTGCCAGCAGTTTGGGCCTCGGTCGGGATACGCAGTATTTT. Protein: CASSLGLGRDTQYF. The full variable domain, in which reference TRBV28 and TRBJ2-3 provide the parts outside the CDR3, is DVKVTQSSRYLVKRTGEKVFLECVQDMDHENMFWYRQDPGLGLRLIYFSYDVKMKEKGDIPEGYSVSREKKERFSLILESASTNQTSMYLCASSLGLGRDTQYFGPGTRLTVL.

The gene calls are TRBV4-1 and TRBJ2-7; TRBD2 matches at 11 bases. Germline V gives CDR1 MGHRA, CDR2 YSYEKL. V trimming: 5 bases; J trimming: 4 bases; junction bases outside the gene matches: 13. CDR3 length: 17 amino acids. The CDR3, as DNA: TGCGCCAGCAGCTTTTACCTCCCGGGGACTAGCGGATACGAGCAGTACTTC. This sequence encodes CASSFYLPGTSGYEQYF.

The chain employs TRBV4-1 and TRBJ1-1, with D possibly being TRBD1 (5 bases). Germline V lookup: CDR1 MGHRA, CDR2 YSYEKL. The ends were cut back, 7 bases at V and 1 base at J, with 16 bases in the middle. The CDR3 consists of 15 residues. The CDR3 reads CASTEVGAGNTEAFF. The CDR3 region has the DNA TGCGCCAGCACCGAGGTTGGGGCAGGGAACACTGAAGCTTTCTTT.